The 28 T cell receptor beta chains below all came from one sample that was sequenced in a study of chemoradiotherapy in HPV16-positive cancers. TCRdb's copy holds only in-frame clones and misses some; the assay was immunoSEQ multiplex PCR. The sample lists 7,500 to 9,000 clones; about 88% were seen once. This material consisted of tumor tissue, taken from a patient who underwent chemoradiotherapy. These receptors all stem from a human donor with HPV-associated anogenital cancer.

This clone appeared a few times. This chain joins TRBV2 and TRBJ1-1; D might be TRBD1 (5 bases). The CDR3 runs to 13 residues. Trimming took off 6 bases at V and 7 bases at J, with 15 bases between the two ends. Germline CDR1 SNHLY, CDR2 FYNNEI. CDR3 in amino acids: CASRWGLIVEAFF. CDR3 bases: TGTGCCAGCAGATGGGGACTTATCGTTGAAGCTTTCTTT.

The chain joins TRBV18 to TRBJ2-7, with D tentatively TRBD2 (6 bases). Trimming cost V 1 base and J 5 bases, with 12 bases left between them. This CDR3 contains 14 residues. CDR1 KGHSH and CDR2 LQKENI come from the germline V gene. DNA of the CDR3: TGTGCCAGCTCACCACGCCCCGGGGGAAACGAGCAGTACTTC. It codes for CASSPRPGGNEQYF.

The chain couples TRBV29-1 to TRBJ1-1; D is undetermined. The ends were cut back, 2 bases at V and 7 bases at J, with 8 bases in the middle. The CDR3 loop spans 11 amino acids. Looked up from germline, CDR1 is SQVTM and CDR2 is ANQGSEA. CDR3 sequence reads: CSVESPHEAFF. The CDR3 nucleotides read TGCAGCGTTGAAAGTCCCCATGAAGCTTTCTTT. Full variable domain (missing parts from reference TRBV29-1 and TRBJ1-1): SAVISQKPSRDICQRGTSLTIQCQVDSQVTMMFWYRQQPGQSLTLIATANQGSEATYESGFVIDKFPISRPNLTFSTLTVSNMSPEDSSIYLCSVESPHEAFFGQGTRLTVV.

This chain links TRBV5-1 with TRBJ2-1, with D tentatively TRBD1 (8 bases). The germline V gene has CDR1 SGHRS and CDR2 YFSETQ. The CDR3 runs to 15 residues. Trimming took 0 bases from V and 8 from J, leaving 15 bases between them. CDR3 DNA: TGCGCCAGCAGCTTGGGACAGGGGAGGGAATATGAGCAGTTCTTC. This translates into CASSLGQGREYEQFF. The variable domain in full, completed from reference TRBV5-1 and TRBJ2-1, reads KAGVTQTPRYLIKTRGQQVTLSCSPISGHRSVSWYQQTPGQGLQFLFEYFSETQRNKGNFPGRFSGRQFSNSRSEMNVSTLELGDSALYLCASSLGQGREYEQFFGPGTRLTVL.

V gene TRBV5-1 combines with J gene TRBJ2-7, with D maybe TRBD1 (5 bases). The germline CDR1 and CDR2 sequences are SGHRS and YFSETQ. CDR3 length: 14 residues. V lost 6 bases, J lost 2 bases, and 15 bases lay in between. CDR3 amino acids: CASNKGQGTYEQYF. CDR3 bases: TGCGCCAGCAACAAAGGGCAGGGAACCTACGAGCAGTACTTC.

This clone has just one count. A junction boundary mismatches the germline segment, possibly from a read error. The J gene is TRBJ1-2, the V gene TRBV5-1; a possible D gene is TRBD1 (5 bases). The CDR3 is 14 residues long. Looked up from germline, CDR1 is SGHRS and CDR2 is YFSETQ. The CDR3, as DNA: TGCACCAGCAGCTTGGACGGGCAGGGCGATGGCTACACCTTC. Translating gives CTSSLDGQGDGYTF.

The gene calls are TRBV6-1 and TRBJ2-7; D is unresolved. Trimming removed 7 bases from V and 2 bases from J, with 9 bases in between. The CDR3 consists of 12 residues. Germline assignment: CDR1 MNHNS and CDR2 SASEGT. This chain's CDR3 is CASNGVTYEQYF. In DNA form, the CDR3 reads TGTGCCAGCAACGGAGTTACCTACGAGCAGTACTTC.

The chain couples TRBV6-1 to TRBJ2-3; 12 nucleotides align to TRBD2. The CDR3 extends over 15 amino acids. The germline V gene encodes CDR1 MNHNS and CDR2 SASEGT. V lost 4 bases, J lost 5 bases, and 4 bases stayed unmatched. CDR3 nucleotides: TGTGCCAGCAGTGGGACTAGCGGGAAGGTAGATACGCAGTATTTT. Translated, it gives CASSGTSGKVDTQYF.

The CDR3 is CAWSEPGLAGYEQYF. CDR3 coding DNA: TGTGCCTGGAGCGAGCCGGGACTAGCGGGGTACGAGCAGTACTTC. This chain connects TRBV30 to TRBJ2-7; 13 bases map to TRBD2. The length of the CDR3 is 15 residues. CDR1 and CDR2 (germline): GTSNPN, SVGIG (reference sequence). V was clipped by 3 bases and J by 4 bases; unmatched bases: 6.

This CDR3 is CASTQGGAYRGYTF. The CDR3 nucleotides read TGTGCCAGCACCCAGGGGGGGGCTTATAGGGGCTACACCTTC. The chain joins TRBV28 to TRBJ1-2; 7 bases agree with TRBD1. After removal of 7 bases from V and 8 bases from J, the junction contained 13 bases not matched to a gene. Germline V gene data show CDR1 as MDHEN and CDR2 as SYDVKM. This CDR3 has 14 amino acids.

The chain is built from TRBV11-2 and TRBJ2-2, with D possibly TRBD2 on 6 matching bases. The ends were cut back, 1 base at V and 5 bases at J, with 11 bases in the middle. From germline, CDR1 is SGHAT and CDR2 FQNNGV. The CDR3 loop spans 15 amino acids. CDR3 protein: CASSLAGVGTGELFF. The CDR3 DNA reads TGTGCCAGCAGCTTAGCGGGGGTAGGGACCGGGGAGCTGTTTTTT.

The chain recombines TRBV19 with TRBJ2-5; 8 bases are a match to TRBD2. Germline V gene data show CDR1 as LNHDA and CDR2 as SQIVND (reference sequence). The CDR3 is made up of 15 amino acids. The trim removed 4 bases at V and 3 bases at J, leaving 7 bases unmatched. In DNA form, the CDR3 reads TGTGCCAGTAGTAACCCAGGACTAGCAGAAGAGACCCAGTACTTC. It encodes CASSNPGLAEETQYF.

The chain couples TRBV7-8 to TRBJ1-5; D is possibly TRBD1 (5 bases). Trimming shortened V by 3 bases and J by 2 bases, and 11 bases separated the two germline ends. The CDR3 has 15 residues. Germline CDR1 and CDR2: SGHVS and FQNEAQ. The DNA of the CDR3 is TGTGCCAGCAGCTTGCAGGGAGGGGGCAATCAGCCCCAGCATTTT. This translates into CASSLQGGGNQPQHF.

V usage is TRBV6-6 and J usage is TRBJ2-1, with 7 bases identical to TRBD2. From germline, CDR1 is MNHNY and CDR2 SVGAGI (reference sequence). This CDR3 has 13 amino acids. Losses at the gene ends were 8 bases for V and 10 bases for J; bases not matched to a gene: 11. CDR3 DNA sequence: TGTGCCAGCGCCTGGGTGGAGCGGGGAGAGCAGTTCTTC. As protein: CASAWVERGEQFF.

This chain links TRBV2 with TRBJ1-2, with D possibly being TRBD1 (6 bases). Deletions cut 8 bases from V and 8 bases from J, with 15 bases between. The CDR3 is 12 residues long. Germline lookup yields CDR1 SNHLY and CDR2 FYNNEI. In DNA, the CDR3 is TGTGCCAGCCCAGGGGTGTCATGGGGCTACACCTTC. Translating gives CASPGVSWGYTF.

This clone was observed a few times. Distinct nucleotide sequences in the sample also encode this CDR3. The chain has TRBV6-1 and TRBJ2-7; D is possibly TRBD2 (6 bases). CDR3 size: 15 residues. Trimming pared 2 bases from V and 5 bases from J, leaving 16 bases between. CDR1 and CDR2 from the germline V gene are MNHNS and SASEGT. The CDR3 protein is CASSETGTPLDEQYV. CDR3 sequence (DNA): TGTGCCAGCAGTGAAACCGGGACTCCGTTGGACGAGCAGTACGTC.

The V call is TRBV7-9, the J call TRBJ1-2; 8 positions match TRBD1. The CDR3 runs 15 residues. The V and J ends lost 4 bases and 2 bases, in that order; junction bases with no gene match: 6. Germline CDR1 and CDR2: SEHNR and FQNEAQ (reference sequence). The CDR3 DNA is TGTGCCAGCAGCTCACCCAGGGGGCAGAACTATGGCTACACCTTC. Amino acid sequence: CASSSPRGQNYGYTF. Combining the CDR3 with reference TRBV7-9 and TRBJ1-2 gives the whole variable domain DTGVSQNPRHKITKRGQNVTFRCDPISEHNRLYWYRQTLGQGPEFLTYFQNEAQLEKSRLLSDRFSAERPKGSFSTLEIQRTEQGDSAMYLCASSSPRGQNYGYTFGSGTRLTVV.

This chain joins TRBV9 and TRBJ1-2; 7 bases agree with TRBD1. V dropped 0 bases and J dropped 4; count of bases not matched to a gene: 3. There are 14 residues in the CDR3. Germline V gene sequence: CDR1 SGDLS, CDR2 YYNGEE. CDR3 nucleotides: TGTGCCAGCAGCGTAGATCGGGACAGCTATGGCTACACCTTC. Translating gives CASSVDRDSYGYTF.

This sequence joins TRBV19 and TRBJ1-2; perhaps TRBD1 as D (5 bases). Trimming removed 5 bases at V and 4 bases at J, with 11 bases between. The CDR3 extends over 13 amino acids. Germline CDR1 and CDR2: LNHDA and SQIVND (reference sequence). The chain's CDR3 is CASSLRGLYGYTF. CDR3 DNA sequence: TGTGCCAGTAGTTTGCGGGGACTCTATGGCTACACCTTC.

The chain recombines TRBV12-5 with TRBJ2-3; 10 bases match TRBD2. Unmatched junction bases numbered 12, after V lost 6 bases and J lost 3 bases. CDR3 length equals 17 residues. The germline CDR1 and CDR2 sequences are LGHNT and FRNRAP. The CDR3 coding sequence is TGTGCTAGTGGCTCGTCCTCTAGCGGGAGTGGAACAGATACGCAGTATTTT. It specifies CASGSSSSGSGTDTQYF.

DNA of the CDR3: TGTGCCAGCAGCCAAGGGGGGCAGAGCACAGATACGCAGTATTTT. It is translated as CASSQGGQSTDTQYF. This chain joins TRBV6-4 and TRBJ2-3; the D gene could be TRBD1 or TRBD2 (6 bases each). V shed 6 bases and J shed 0 bases, with 13 bases lying between them. Germline V gene sequence: CDR1 MRHNA, CDR2 SNTAGT. CDR3 length: 15 residues.

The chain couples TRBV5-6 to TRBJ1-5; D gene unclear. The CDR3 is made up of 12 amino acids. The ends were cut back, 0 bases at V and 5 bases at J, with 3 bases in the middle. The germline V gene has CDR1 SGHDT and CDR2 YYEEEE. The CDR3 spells CASSLVDQPQHF. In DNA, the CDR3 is TGTGCCAGCAGCTTGGTAGATCAGCCCCAGCATTTT.

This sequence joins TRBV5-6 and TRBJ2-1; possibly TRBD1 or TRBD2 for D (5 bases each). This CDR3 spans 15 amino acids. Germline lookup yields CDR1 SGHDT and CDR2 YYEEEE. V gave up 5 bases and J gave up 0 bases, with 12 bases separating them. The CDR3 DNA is TGTGCCAGCAGTAGGGACCGCTACTCCTACAATGAGCAGTTCTTC. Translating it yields CASSRDRYSYNEQFF.

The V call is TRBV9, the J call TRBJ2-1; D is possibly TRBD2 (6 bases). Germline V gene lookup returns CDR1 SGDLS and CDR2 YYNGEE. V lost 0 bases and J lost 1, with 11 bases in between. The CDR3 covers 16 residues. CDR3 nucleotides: TGTGCCAGCAGCGTAGATAGCGGAGTTTCCTACAATGAGCAGTTCTTC. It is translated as CASSVDSGVSYNEQFF.

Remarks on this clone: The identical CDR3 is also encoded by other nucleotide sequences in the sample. The CDR3 DNA is TGTGCCAGCAGTGCGGACAGGGGATATTCACCCCTCCACTTT. Its translation is CASSADRGYSPLHF. V gene TRBV2 combines with J gene TRBJ1-6, with 9 positions matching TRBD1. The V gene end was trimmed by 4 bases and the J gene end by 8 bases; junction bases not matched to a gene: 3. This CDR3 region has 14 residues. Germline-derived CDR1 and CDR2 are SNHLY and FYNNEI.

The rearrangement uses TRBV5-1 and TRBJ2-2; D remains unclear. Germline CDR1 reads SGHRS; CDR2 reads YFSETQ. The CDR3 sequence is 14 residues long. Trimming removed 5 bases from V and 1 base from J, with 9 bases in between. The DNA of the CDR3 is TGCGCCAGCAGACCGAGGCAGAACACCGGGGAGCTGTTTTTT. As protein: CASRPRQNTGELFF.

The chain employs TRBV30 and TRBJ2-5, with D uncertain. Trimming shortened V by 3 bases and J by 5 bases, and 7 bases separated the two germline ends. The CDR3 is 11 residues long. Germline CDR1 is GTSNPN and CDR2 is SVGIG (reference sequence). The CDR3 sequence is CAWRLGETQYF. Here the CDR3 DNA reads TGTGCCTGGAGATTGGGCGAGACCCAGTACTTC.

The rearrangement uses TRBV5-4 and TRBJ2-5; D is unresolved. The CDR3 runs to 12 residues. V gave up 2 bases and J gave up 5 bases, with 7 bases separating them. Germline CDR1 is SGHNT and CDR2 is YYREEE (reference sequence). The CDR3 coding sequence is TGTGCCAGCAGCTTATCCACGGAGACCCAGTACTTC. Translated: CASSLSTETQYF. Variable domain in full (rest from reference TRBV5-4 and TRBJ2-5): ETGVTQSPTHLIKTRGQQVTLRCSSQSGHNTVSWYQQALGQGPQFIFQYYREEENGRGNFPPRFSGLQFPNYSSELNVNALELDDSALYLCASSLSTETQYFGPGTRLLVL.